Sequencing of this T cell receptor beta chain was carried out in a study of T cells in Graves' hyperthyroidism and ophthalmopathy. Broader study findings: Ophthalmopathy got predicted by the model a median approximately 6 months before its onset.

This clonotype occurred many times. Antigen unknown. The V end was cut by 3 bases, the J end by 5 bases, with 7 bases between. The CDR3 extends over 11 amino acids. Germline CDR1 GTSNPN, CDR2 SVGIG (reference sequence). Amplification of TCR beta CDR3 regions used RNA as the template. The HTBI primer set served for first-round RT-PCR of the TCR CDR3. TCRdb reprocessed the multiplex PCR reads via MiXCR and lists one record per CDR3 protein. This table has about 720,000 distinct CDR3 sequences, around 15% appearing once. Diagnoses rested on clinical symptoms, serum thyroxine and TRAb, thyroid ultrasound and orbital computed tomography. The authors took PBMCs from over 8.5 ml fresh peripheral blood.

The chain carries TRBV30 and TRBJ1-1; D gene unclear. This TCR came from a man between 18 and 29 years old with Graves' hyperthyroidism. The sequenced sample was blood. The CDR3 protein is CAWSDWTEAFF. Written as DNA, the CDR3 is TGTGCCTGGAGCGACTGGACTGAAGCTTTCTTT.